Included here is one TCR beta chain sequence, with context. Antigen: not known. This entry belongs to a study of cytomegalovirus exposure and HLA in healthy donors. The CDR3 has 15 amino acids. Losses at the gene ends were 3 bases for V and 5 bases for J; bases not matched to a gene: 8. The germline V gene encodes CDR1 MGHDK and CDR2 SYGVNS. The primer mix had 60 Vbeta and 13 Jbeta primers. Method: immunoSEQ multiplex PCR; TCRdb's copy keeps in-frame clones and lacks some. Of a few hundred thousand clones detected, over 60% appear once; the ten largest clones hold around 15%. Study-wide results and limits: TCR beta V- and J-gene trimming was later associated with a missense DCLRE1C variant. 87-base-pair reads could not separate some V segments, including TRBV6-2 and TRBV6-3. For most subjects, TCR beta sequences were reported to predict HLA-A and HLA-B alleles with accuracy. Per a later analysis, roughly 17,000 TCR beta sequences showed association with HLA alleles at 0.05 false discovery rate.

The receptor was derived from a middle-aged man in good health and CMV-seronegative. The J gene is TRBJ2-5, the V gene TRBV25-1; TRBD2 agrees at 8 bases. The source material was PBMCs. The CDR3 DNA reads TGTGCCAGCAGTGATACGGGAGGGCCAGCGGAGACCCAGTACTTC. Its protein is CASSDTGGPAETQYF.